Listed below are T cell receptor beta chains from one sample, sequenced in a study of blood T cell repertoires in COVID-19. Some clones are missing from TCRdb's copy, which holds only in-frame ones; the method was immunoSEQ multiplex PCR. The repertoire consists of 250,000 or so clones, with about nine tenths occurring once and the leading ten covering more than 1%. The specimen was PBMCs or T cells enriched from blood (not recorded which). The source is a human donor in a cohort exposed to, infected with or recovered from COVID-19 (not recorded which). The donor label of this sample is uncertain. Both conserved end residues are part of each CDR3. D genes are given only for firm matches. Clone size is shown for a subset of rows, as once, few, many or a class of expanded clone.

CDR3: CAISGGDNSPLHF
DNA: TGTGCCATCAGTGGGGGGGATAATTCACCCCTCCACTTT
J: TRBJ1-6
D: .
length: 13
V: TRBV10-3
size: few

CDR3: CASSYSGGREQYF
DNA: TGTGCCAGCAGTTACTCGGGGGGGCGGGAGCAGTACTTC
J: TRBJ2-7
D: .
length: 13
V: TRBV6-5
size: .

CDR3: CASSEVRNTGELFF
DNA: TGTGCCAGCAGTGAAGTGCGGAACACCGGGGAGCTGTTTTTT
J: TRBJ2-2
D: .
length: 14
V: TRBV2
size: few

CDR3: CASSLAYEQFF
DNA: TGTGCCAGCAGCTTGGCCTACGAGCAGTTCTTC
J: TRBJ2-1
D: .
length: 11
V: TRBV5-4
size: .

CDR3: CASSVAEGRADTQYF
DNA: TGTGCCAGCAGCGTAGCCGAGGGAAGAGCAGATACGCAGTATTTT
J: TRBJ2-3
D: .
length: 15
V: TRBV9
size: .

CDR3: CASSLPRWERGQNEQYF
DNA: TGTGCCAGCAGTTTACCCCGCTGGGAGCGGGGGCAGAACGAGCAGTACTTC
J: TRBJ2-7
D: TRBD2
length: 17
V: TRBV27
size: .

CDR3: CATTFLGGTSTDTQYF
DNA: TGTGCCACGACATTTCTGGGGGGTACTAGCACAGATACGCAGTATTTT
J: TRBJ2-3
D: .
length: 16
V: TRBV11-3
size: .

CDR3: CASSPSGQGSSEQFF
DNA: TGCGCCAGCAGCCCTTCGGGACAGGGGAGTAGTGAGCAGTTCTTC
J: TRBJ2-1
D: TRBD1
length: 15
V: TRBV5-1
size: once

CDR3: CASGPTGGGTEAFF
DNA: TGTGCTAGTGGTCCCACAGGGGGGGGGACTGAAGCTTTCTTT
J: TRBJ1-1
D: TRBD1
length: 14
V: TRBV12-5
size: .

CDR3: CASSGPSGGYEQYF
DNA: TGTGCCAGTAGTGGCCCTTCAGGGGGCTACGAGCAGTACTTC
J: TRBJ2-7
D: TRBD1
length: 14
V: TRBV19
size: .

CDR3: CASSLGREVWNSPLHF
DNA: TGTGCCAGCAGCTTAGGGAGGGAAGTGTGGAATTCACCCCTCCACTTT
J: TRBJ1-6
D: .
length: 16
V: TRBV7-8
size: .

CDR3: CASSQVYQPQHF
DNA: TGTGCCAGCAGCCAAGTATATCAGCCCCAGCATTTT
J: TRBJ1-5
D: .
length: 12
V: TRBV14
size: .

CDR3: CASSSRQQETQYF
DNA: TGTGCCAGCAGTTCCCGACAGCAAGAGACCCAGTACTTC
J: TRBJ2-5
D: .
length: 13
V: TRBV6-6
size: .

CDR3: CASSARTGTNTGELFF
DNA: TGTGCCAGCAGCGCCCGGACAGGCACGAACACCGGGGAGCTGTTTTTT
J: TRBJ2-2
D: TRBD1
length: 16
V: TRBV9
size: .

CDR3: CATSRVNRGGTEAFF
DNA: TGTGCCACCAGCAGAGTGAACAGGGGAGGAACTGAAGCTTTCTTT
J: TRBJ1-1
D: TRBD1
length: 15
V: TRBV15
size: .

CDR3: CASSTITGKRPGNTIYF
DNA: TGTGCCAGCAGCACGATTACAGGGAAAAGGCCTGGAAACACCATATATTTT
J: TRBJ1-3
D: .
length: 17
V: TRBV28
size: .

CDR3: CATSTGGGYGYTF
DNA: TGTGCCACCTCGACAGGGGGAGGCTATGGCTACACCTTC
J: TRBJ1-2
D: TRBD1
length: 13
V: TRBV24-1
size: .

CDR3: CAWTVIGDRLNSPLHF
DNA: TGTGCCTGGACGGTGATCGGGGACAGGCTCAATTCACCCCTCCACTTT
J: TRBJ1-6
D: TRBD1
length: 16
V: TRBV30
size: .

CDR3: CSASRRGIGTIMNTEAFF
DNA: TGCAGTGCTAGTCGCAGGGGAATTGGGACGATCATGAACACTGAAGCTTTCTTT
J: TRBJ1-1
D: .
length: 18
V: TRBV20-1
size: .

CDR3: CASSLGTGDIDTQYF
DNA: TGTGCCAGCAGCTTAGGGACAGGAGATATAGATACGCAGTATTTT
J: TRBJ2-3
D: TRBD1
length: 15
V: TRBV7-9
size: .

CDR3: CASSFGGTGGRQPQHF
DNA: TGTGCCAGCAGTTTTGGTGGGACAGGGGGCAGACAGCCCCAGCATTTT
J: TRBJ1-5
D: TRBD1
length: 16
V: TRBV28
size: .

CDR3: CASSLGTRGAPGTEAFF
DNA: TGTGCCAGCAGCCTAGGTACGCGGGGGGCCCCGGGCACTGAAGCTTTCTTT
J: TRBJ1-1
D: .
length: 17
V: TRBV7-2
size: .

CDR3: CASSPLGDRSYGYTF
DNA: TGTGCCAGCTCACCCCTGGGGGACAGATCTTATGGCTACACCTTC
J: TRBJ1-2
D: TRBD1
length: 15
V: TRBV18
size: .

CDR3: CASSMGLAGQETQYF
DNA: TGTGCCAGTAGTATGGGACTAGCGGGGCAAGAGACCCAGTACTTC
J: TRBJ2-5
D: TRBD2
length: 15
V: TRBV19
size: few

CDR3: CAWSVRSGGTDTQYF
DNA: TGTGCCTGGAGTGTTCGTAGCGGGGGGACAGATACGCAGTATTTT
J: TRBJ2-3
D: TRBD2
length: 15
V: TRBV30
size: few

CDR3: CASRAGTGGSGELFF
DNA: TGTGCCAGCAGGGCCGGGACAGGGGGATCCGGGGAGCTGTTTTTT
J: TRBJ2-2
D: TRBD1
length: 15
V: TRBV7-6
size: .

CDR3: CAWSPFQGARGYTF
DNA: TGTGCCTGGAGTCCTTTCCAGGGGGCGCGTGGCTACACCTTC
J: TRBJ1-2
D: TRBD1
length: 14
V: TRBV30
size: .

CDR3: CASTEGGQGDTDTQYF
DNA: TGTGCCAGCACCGAAGGGGGACAGGGGGACACAGATACGCAGTATTTT
J: TRBJ2-3
D: TRBD1
length: 16
V: TRBV2
size: .

CDR3: CAWSVPPRDEQYF
DNA: TGTGCCTGGAGTGTACCCCCCAGGGACGAGCAGTACTTC
J: TRBJ2-7
D: .
length: 13
V: TRBV30
size: .

CDR3: CASSYPAGKVEKLFF
DNA: TGTGCCAGCAGTTACCCTGCGGGGAAGGTGGAAAAACTGTTTTTT
J: TRBJ1-4
D: .
length: 15
V: TRBV6-6
size: .

CDR3: CASSLERTGTGYEQYF
DNA: TGTGCCAGCAGCTTAGAACGAACTGGGACAGGCTACGAGCAGTACTTC
J: TRBJ2-7
D: TRBD1
length: 16
V: TRBV7-9
size: few

CDR3: CASSRPTSGDYEQYF
DNA: TGTGCCAGCTCTCGACCGACTAGCGGGGACTACGAGCAGTACTTC
J: TRBJ2-7
D: TRBD2
length: 15
V: TRBV18
size: .

CDR3: CASSQAGTENEKLFF
DNA: TGTGCCAGCAGCCAAGCCGGGACAGAGAATGAAAAACTGTTTTTT
J: TRBJ1-4
D: TRBD1
length: 15
V: TRBV4-2
size: .

CDR3: CAWSGGGQGEQPQHF
DNA: TGTGCCTGGAGTGGTGGAGGACAGGGTGAGCAGCCCCAGCATTTT
J: TRBJ1-5
D: TRBD1
length: 15
V: TRBV30
size: .

CDR3: CASSEVRVVETQYF
DNA: TGTGCCAGCAGTGAAGTGCGGGTTGTAGAGACCCAGTACTTC
J: TRBJ2-5
D: .
length: 14
V: TRBV6-1
size: .

CDR3: CASSRDRGHNSYEQYF
DNA: TGCGCCAGCAGCCGAGACAGGGGGCATAATTCCTACGAGCAGTACTTC
J: TRBJ2-7
D: TRBD1
length: 16
V: TRBV5-1
size: .

CDR3: CASSGTGGDEKLFF
DNA: TGTGCCAGCAGTGGGACAGGGGGCGATGAAAAACTGTTTTTT
J: TRBJ1-4
D: TRBD1
length: 14
V: TRBV6-2/TRBV6-3
size: .

CDR3: CASSLAEGGNTIYF
DNA: TGTGCCAGCAGCTTAGCAGAGGGAGGAAACACCATATATTTT
J: TRBJ1-3
D: .
length: 14
V: TRBV7-6
size: .

CDR3: CASSQGEVGAEAFF
DNA: TGTGCCAGCAGCCAAGGGGAGGTCGGGGCTGAAGCTTTCTTT
J: TRBJ1-1
D: .
length: 14
V: TRBV3-1/TRBV3-2
size: .

CDR3: CASSANREQETQYF
DNA: TGTGCCAGCAGCGCTAACAGGGAGCAAGAGACCCAGTACTTC
J: TRBJ2-5
D: .
length: 14
V: TRBV7-2
size: .

CDR3: CAISGDRGPNSPLHF
DNA: TGTGCCATCAGTGGGGACAGGGGGCCAAATTCACCCCTCCACTTT
J: TRBJ1-6
D: TRBD1
length: 15
V: TRBV10-3
size: .

CDR3: CAWSVRLDTEAFF
DNA: TGTGCCTGGAGTGTACGACTCGACACTGAAGCTTTCTTT
J: TRBJ1-1
D: .
length: 13
V: TRBV30
size: .

CDR3: CASSLDITNQPQHF
DNA: TGTGCCAGCAGCTTAGATATAACAAATCAGCCCCAGCATTTT
J: TRBJ1-5
D: .
length: 14
V: TRBV7-2
size: .

CDR3: CASSGGTGTDQYGYTF
DNA: TGTGCCAGCAGTGGAGGGACAGGGACCGACCAATATGGCTACACCTTC
J: TRBJ1-2
D: TRBD1
length: 16
V: TRBV27
size: few

CDR3: CASGFAGVTSTEAFF
DNA: TGTGCTAGTGGTTTCGCAGGGGTCACGAGCACTGAAGCTTTCTTT
J: TRBJ1-1
D: .
length: 15
V: TRBV12-5
size: .

CDR3: CASSQDRGRWNEQFF
DNA: TGCGCCAGCAGCCAAGACAGAGGGCGCTGGAATGAGCAGTTCTTC
J: TRBJ2-1
D: .
length: 15
V: TRBV4-1
size: .

CDR3: CASSSRRGNYGYTF
DNA: TGTGCCAGCAGCTCCAGACGGGGTAACTATGGCTACACCTTC
J: TRBJ1-2
D: .
length: 14
V: TRBV6-5
size: .

CDR3: CASSEILVSVNMYYEQYF
DNA: TGTGCCAGCAGCGAGATATTGGTCAGCGTGAATATGTACTACGAGCAGTACTTC
J: TRBJ2-7
D: .
length: 18
V: TRBV11-2
size: .

CDR3: CASSRGGLAVTDTQYF
DNA: TGTGCCAGCAGCCGAGGAGGGCTAGCGGTCACAGATACGCAGTATTTT
J: TRBJ2-3
D: TRBD2
length: 16
V: TRBV7-8
size: .

CDR3: CASSAGQIEDTEAFF
DNA: TGTGCCAGCAGCGCCGGACAGATCGAGGACACTGAAGCTTTCTTT
J: TRBJ1-1
D: .
length: 15
V: TRBV9
size: .

CDR3: CASSLRQGPDYGYTF
DNA: TGTGCCAGCAGCCTAAGGCAGGGCCCTGACTATGGCTACACCTTC
J: TRBJ1-2
D: .
length: 15
V: TRBV4-2
size: .

CDR3: CASTLPTGGLDTEAFF
DNA: TGTGCCAGCACCCTCCCGACAGGGGGCTTAGACACTGAAGCTTTCTTT
J: TRBJ1-1
D: TRBD1
length: 16
V: TRBV7-9
size: .

CDR3: CASSYAGGTVYEQYF
DNA: TGTGCCAGCAGTTACGCGGGGGGGACCGTCTACGAGCAGTACTTC
J: TRBJ2-7
D: TRBD2
length: 15
V: TRBV6-5
size: .

CDR3: CASSLGRGGFYEQYF
DNA: TGTGCCAGCAGCTTAGGGCGGGGCGGATTCTACGAGCAGTACTTC
J: TRBJ2-7
D: .
length: 15
V: TRBV11-2
size: .